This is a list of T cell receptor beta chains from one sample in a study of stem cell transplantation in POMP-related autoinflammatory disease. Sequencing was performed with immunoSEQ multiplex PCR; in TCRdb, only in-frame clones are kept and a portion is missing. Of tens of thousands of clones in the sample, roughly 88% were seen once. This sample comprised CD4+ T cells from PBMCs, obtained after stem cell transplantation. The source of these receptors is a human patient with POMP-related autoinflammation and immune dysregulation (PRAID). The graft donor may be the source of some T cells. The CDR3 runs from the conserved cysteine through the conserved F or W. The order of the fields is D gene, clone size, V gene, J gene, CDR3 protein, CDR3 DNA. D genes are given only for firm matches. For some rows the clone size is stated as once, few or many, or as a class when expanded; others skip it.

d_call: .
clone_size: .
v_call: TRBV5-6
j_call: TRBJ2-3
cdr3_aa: CASSLSTDTQYF
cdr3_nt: TGTGCCAGCAGCTTAAGCACAGATACGCAGTATTTT

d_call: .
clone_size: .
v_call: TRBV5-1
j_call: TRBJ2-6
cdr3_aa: CASSLSTGSSGANVLTF
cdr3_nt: TGCGCCAGCAGCTTATCGACGGGGAGCTCTGGGGCCAACGTCCTGACTTTC

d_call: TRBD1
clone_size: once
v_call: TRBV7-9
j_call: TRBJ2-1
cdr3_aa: CASSLGTGGWNEQFF
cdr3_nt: TGTGCCAGCAGCTTAGGGACAGGGGGTTGGAATGAGCAGTTCTTC

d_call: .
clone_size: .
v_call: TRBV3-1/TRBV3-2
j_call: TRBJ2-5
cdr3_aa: CASSQRPQETQYF
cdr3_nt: TGTGCCAGCAGCCAACGGCCGCAAGAGACCCAGTACTTC

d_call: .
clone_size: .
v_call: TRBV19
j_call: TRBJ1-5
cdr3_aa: CASSKDPGVSNQPQHF
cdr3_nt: TGTGCCAGTAGTAAGGACCCCGGTGTGAGCAATCAGCCCCAGCATTTT

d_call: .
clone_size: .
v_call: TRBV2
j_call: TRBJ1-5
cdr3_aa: CASSPAGGGQPQHF
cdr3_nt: TGTGCCAGCAGTCCCGCTGGGGGAGGGCAGCCCCAGCATTTT

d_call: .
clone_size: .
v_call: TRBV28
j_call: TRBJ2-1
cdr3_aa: CASSLAGGRRYNEQFF
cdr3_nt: TGTGCCAGCAGTTTAGCCGGGGGCCGACGGTACAATGAGCAGTTCTTC

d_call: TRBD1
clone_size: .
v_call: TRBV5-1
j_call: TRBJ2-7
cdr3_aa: CASSTRDRAYEQYF
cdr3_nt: TGCGCCAGCAGCACGAGGGACAGGGCCTACGAGCAGTACTTC

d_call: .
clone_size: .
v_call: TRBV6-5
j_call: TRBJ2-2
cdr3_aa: CASSYGGMNTGELFF
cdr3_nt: TGTGCCAGCAGTTACGGGGGAATGAACACCGGGGAGCTGTTTTTT

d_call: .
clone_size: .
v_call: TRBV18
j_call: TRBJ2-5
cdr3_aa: CASSPGSTQYF
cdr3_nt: TGTGCCAGCTCACCAGGATCCACCCAGTACTTC

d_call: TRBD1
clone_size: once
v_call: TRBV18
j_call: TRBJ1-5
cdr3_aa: CASSRQGSNQPQHF
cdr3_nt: TGTGCCAGCTCACGACAGGGTAGCAATCAGCCCCAGCATTTT

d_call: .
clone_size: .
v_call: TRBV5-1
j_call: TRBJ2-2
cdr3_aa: CASSLDRDPGTGELFF
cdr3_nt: TGCGCCAGCAGCTTGGACCGGGACCCCGGCACCGGGGAGCTGTTTTTT

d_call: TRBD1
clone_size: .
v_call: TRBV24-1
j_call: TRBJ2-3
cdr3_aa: CATSVGTGDADTQYF
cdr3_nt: TGTGCCACCAGTGTCGGGACAGGGGATGCAGATACGCAGTATTTT

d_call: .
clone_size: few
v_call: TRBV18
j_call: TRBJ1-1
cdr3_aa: CASSTQWSEHTEAFF
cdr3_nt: TGTGCCAGCTCCACCCAGTGGAGCGAACACACTGAAGCTTTCTTT

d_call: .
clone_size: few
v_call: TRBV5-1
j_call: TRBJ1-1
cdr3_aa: CASSWTVNTEAFF
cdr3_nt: TGCGCCAGCAGCTGGACGGTGAACACTGAAGCTTTCTTT